This T cell receptor beta chain was captured in a study of early T cells in non-severe SARS-CoV-2 infection. Study in general: Unpaired chains resulted from sequencing bulk RNA of unsorted whole blood.

Individual cDNA molecules were tagged with unique molecular identifiers, the study reported. TCRdb ran MiXCR on the 5' RACE reads and lists one entry per CDR3 protein. The sample includes 80,000 to 95,000 distinct CDR3 sequences, roughly 13% of them seen just once. The germline CDR1 and CDR2 sequences are SGHVS and FQNEAQ. The CDR3 covers 15 residues. With 8 bases removed from V and 0 bases from J, the gap between germline ends came to 13 bases. This clonotype was recorded many times. The V gene is TRBV7-8, the J gene TRBJ2-2; D is unclear. The clonotype was recovered from an adult who was a healthcare worker with PCR-confirmed SARS-CoV-2 infection or an uninfected control (not recorded which). Sample: whole blood. The CDR3 loop is CASAPSGPNTGELFF. DNA for the CDR3: TGTGCCAGCGCCCCCTCCGGACCGAACACCGGGGAGCTGTTTTTT. Looking up the rest from reference TRBV7-8 and TRBJ2-2 gives the full variable domain: GAGVSQSPRYKVAKRGQDVALRCDPISGHVSLFWYQQALGQGPEFLTYFQNEAQLDKSGLPSDRFFAERPEGSVSTLKIQRTQQEDSAVYLCASAPSGPNTGELFFGEGSRLTVL.